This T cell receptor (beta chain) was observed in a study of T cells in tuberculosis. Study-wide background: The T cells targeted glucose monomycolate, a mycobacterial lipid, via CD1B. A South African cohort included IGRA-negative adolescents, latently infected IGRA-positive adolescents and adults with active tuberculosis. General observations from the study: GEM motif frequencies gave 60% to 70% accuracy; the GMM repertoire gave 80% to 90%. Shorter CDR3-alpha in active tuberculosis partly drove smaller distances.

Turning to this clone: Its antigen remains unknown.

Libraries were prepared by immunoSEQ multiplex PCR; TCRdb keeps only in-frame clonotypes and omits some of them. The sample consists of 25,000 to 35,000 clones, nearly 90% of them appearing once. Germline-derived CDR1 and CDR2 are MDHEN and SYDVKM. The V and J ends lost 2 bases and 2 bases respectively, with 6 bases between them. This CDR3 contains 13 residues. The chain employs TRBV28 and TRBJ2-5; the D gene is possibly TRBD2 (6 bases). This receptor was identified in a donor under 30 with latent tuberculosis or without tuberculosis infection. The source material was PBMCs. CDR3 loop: CASSLRGQETQYF. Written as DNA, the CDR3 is TGTGCCAGCAGTTTACGGGGGCAAGAGACCCAGTACTTC.